One sample yielded the 14 T cell receptor beta chains listed below, sequenced in a study of regulatory T cells in long-lasting Graves disease. The sample's time point: newly diagnosed GD, antithyroid drugs for less than 3 months. The authors made the TCR library using RNA they extracted from PBMCs. TCR beta libraries were built with iRepertoire HTBI primers and Arm-PCR of CDR3 regions. TCRdb reanalysed the multiplex PCR reads using MiXCR and keeps one entry per CDR3 protein. This sample yields about 520,000 distinct CDR3 sequences, of which around 12% are seen a single time; approximately 9% belongs to the top ten. This sample also appeared in a second study, on T cells in Graves' hyperthyroidism and ophthalmopathy.

This sample comprised peripheral blood mononuclear cells (PBMCs), obtained at new diagnosis, from a patient treated with antithyroid drugs. The receptors shown here come from a woman in her thirties with Graves disease.

At least ten counts were recorded for this clonotype. The chain combines TRBV6-1 with TRBJ2-7, with 9 bases fitting TRBD1. This CDR3 spans 14 amino acids. V lost 6 bases and J lost 2; bases outside the gene matches: 5. Germline V lookup: CDR1 MNHNS, CDR2 SASEGT. CDR3 sequence: CASRTGGQPYEQYF. DNA of the CDR3: TGTGCCAGCAGAACAGGGGGCCAACCCTACGAGCAGTACTTC.

This clonotype was counted many times. V gene TRBV5-1 combines with J gene TRBJ1-1, with a weak D call TRBD1 (6 bases). V was clipped by 3 bases and J by 5 bases, with 17 bases between them. CDR3 length: 15 amino acids. CDR1 and CDR2 from the germline V gene are SGHRS and YFSETQ. CDR3 DNA sequence: TGCGCCAGCAGCTCCCTCCGCGGGGGCGAGACTGAAGCTTTCTTT. Amino acid sequence: CASSSLRGGETEAFF.

This clonotype was observed at least ten times. V is TRBV11-2 and J is TRBJ2-7; 14 bases are shared with TRBD2. Germline V CDR1 and CDR2: SGHAT, FQNNGV. The ends lost 5 bases at V and 2 bases at J; junction bases unmatched: 17. The CDR3 is made up of 20 amino acids. In DNA, the CDR3 is TGTGCCAGCAGCCACAAACCGGGACTAGCGGGAGTATCTCCCCCCTACGAGCAGTACTTC. The encoded protein is CASSHKPGLAGVSPPYEQYF.

This clonotype has a handful of counts. The chain links TRBV12-3 or TRBV12-4 to TRBJ2-7; 7 bases line up with TRBD2. The V gene end was trimmed by 6 bases and the J gene end by 2 bases; junction bases not matched to a gene: 7. CDR3 length: 14 residues. The CDR3 bases are TGTGCCAGCAGCCATAGCGGGCGCGCCTACGAGCAGTACTTC. It codes for CASSHSGRAYEQYF.

This clonotype was recorded at least ten times. J is TRBJ1-2 and V is TRBV10-2; D not certain. The CDR3 is 11 residues long. The germline V and J ends were trimmed by 4 bases and 8 bases, with 8 bases remaining between them. CDR1 and CDR2 (germline): WSHSY, SAAADI. The CDR3 region is CASSGGQGYTF. CDR3 DNA: TGCGCCAGCAGTGGAGGTCAAGGCTACACCTTC.

This clonotype occurred many times. The chain is built from TRBV27 and TRBJ1-1; D is ambiguous. This CDR3 spans 15 amino acids. The germline V gene encodes CDR1 MNHEY and CDR2 SMNVEV (reference sequence). With 2 bases removed from V and 2 bases from J, the gap between germline ends came to 12 bases. The CDR3 here is CASSLNPGGNTEAFF. CDR3 in DNA: TGTGCCAGCAGTTTAAATCCCGGCGGAAACACTGAAGCTTTCTTT.

In its sample, this clonotype was seen many times. J is TRBJ1-2 and V is TRBV12-3 or TRBV12-4; no firm D call. V was clipped by 3 bases and J by 3 bases, with 11 bases between them. The CDR3 has 14 residues. In DNA form, the CDR3 reads TGTGCCAGCAGTTTCAGGACGGCCTACTATGGCTACACCTTC. Its translation is CASSFRTAYYGYTF.

This clonotype was detected many times. V usage is TRBV28 and J usage is TRBJ2-7; 12 positions agree with TRBD2. Trimming took 4 bases from V and 4 from J; bases not matched to a gene: 11. From germline, CDR1 is MDHEN and CDR2 SYDVKM. This CDR3 region has 17 residues. The DNA for the CDR3 is TGTGCCAGCAGTTCCCCGACTAGCGGGAGAGGTTTTTACGAGCAGTACTTC. As protein: CASSSPTSGRGFYEQYF. Variable domain in full (rest from reference TRBV28 and TRBJ2-7): DVKVTQSSRYLVKRTGEKVFLECVQDMDHENMFWYRQDPGLGLRLIYFSYDVKMKEKGDIPEGYSVSREKKERFSLILESASTNQTSMYLCASSSPTSGRGFYEQYFGPGTRLTVT.

This clonotype was seen many times. The gene calls are TRBV2 and TRBJ2-1, with D tentatively TRBD1 (6 bases). V dropped 6 bases and J dropped 5 bases, with 8 bases sitting between them. CDR3 length: 12 amino acids. Looked up from germline, CDR1 is SNHLY and CDR2 is FYNNEI. CDR3 nucleotides: TGTGCCAGCAGAGGACAGCACAATGAGCAGTTCTTC. It codes for CASRGQHNEQFF.

The V gene is TRBV20-1, the J gene TRBJ2-5; D possibly corresponds to TRBD2 (6 bases). The V gene's germline CDR1 is DFQATT and CDR2 SNEGSKA (reference sequence). The germline V and J ends were trimmed by 8 bases and 3 bases, with 16 bases remaining between them. The CDR3 contains 13 residues. CDR3 loop: CSPTRGTEETQYF. In nucleotides, the CDR3 is TGCAGTCCCACCCGGGGGACTGAAGAGACCCAGTACTTC.

In this sample, this clonotype turned up a few times. J is TRBJ2-5 and V is TRBV27; D is unresolved. Trimming pared 3 bases from V and 3 bases from J, leaving 8 bases between. The CDR3 runs 13 residues. The germline CDR1 and CDR2 sequences are MNHEY and SMNVEV (reference sequence). This CDR3 is CASSLNVEETQYF. The CDR3 DNA follows: TGTGCCAGCAGTTTGAACGTAGAAGAGACCCAGTACTTC.

Remarks on this clonotype: A much larger clone lies one base from this, so it may be a read error. The rearrangement uses TRBV29-1 and TRBJ2-1; TRBD1 is a possible D gene (6 bases). The length of the CDR3 is 16 residues. CDR1 is SQVTM and CDR2 is ANQGSEA in the germline V gene. In DNA, the CDR3 is TGCGGCGTTGCGGGCTTGGGACACGGTACCTACAATGAGCAGTTCTTC. It translates to CGVAGLGHGTYNEQFF.

Remarks on this clonotype: This may arise from a read error, as a much more abundant clone is one base away. This chain connects TRBV29-1 to TRBJ2-4; unclear D gene. CDR1 is SQVTM, CDR2 ANQGSEA, per germline. The CDR3 is made up of 14 amino acids. Trimming left V 4 bases short and J 6 bases short, with 16 bases between. In DNA form, the CDR3 reads TGCAGCGTTGCAGGCCAAACAAGAGGAAACATTCAGTACTTC. Protein: CSVAGQTRGNIQYF.

This clonotype was recorded many times. This rearrangement joins TRBV29-1 to TRBJ1-2, with 7 bases identical to TRBD1. This CDR3 region has 12 residues. The germline gives CDR1 SQVTM, CDR2 ANQGSEA. Trimming removed 3 bases from V and 4 bases from J; junction bases left unmatched: 2. The CDR3 DNA is TGCAGCGTTGAGGGGACAGTCTATGGCTACACCTTC. Its protein is CSVEGTVYGYTF.